This T cell receptor beta chain was captured in a study of blood T cell repertoires in COVID-19. TCRdb's table, derived via immunoSEQ multiplex PCR, lists solely in-frame clones and lacks some. The sample includes about 240,000 clones, about 86% of them seen just once. The CDR3 is 16 amino acids. V was pared by 4 bases and J by 4 bases, with 8 bases of the junction left unmatched. CDR1 and CDR2 (germline): SGHRS, YFSETQ. Sample: PBMCs or T cells enriched from blood (not recorded which). The chain employs TRBV5-1 and TRBJ2-3; 11 bases fit TRBD2. The TCR comes from a woman aged 40 to 49 with acute COVID-19. As DNA, the CDR3 is TGCGCCAGCAGCCCAACTAGCGGGAGCGGGTCAGATACGCAGTATTTT. This codes for CASSPTSGSGSDTQYF.